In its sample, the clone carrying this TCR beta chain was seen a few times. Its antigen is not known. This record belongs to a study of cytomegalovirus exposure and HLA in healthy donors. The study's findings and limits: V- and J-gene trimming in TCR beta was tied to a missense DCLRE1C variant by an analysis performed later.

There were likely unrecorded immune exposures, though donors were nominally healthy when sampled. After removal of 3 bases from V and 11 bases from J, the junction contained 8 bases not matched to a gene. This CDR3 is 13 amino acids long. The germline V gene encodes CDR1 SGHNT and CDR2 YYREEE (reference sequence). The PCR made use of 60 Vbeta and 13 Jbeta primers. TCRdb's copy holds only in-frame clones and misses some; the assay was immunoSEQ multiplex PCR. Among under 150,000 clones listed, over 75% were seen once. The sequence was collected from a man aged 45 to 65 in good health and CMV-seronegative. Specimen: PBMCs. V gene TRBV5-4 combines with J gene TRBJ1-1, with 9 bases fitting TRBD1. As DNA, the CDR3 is TGTGCCAGCAGCTCACCGGGACAGGGAACGGCTTTCTTT. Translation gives CASSSPGQGTAFF.